This TCR beta chain was documented in a study of T cells after yellow fever vaccination (dated by TCRdb to the late 2010s). In the study overall: The SMART-Seq v4 Ultra Low Input RNA kit was used to prepare libraries from fractions with low cell numbers. To track T-cell clones before and after primary and booster YFV17D yellow fever vaccination, bulk TCR alpha and beta repertoires were sequenced longitudinally. Two healthy male donors made up the cohort, one aged 18 to 30 years and the other aged 30 to 39 years. Blood was collected at multiple timepoints before and after primary and secondary immunization, and bulk PBMC replicates and cell subsets were isolated.

Reading from cysteine to phenylalanine, the CDR3 counts 13 amino acids. Only the CDR3 portion is preserved as DNA: 39 bases, with reading frame beginning at the first base. V sheds 0 bases and J sheds 12 bases, leaving 15 bases between their ends. Looking up the germline V gene yields CDR1 LGHNA and CDR2 YSLEER. This specimen's treatment or condition label, per the study, means: live attenuated yellow fever vaccine strain. Two biological replicates of bulk PBMCs were collected at each blood-draw timepoint. PBMCs were isolated from peripheral blood using a standard Ficoll-Paque protocol. TriZol was used to extract RNA from bulk PBMCs, CD4 and CD8 fractions, and dextramer-positive and dextramer-negative fractions. With respect to this clonotype: Which antigen it targets is not known. Qualities for individual bases were not recorded, and no much larger clone is one base off.

Overall results and qualifications from the work: The study included only a couple of donors, which limits how far the findings can be generalized. A small share of clonotypes occurred in both CD4 and CD8 compartments, likely arising from convergent recombination. Because abundant contaminating clonotypes from the bulk population could be contained in FACS-sorted repertoires, computational filtering was required. Compared with the primary T-cell response, the secondary T-cell response was faster but weaker, reaching its peak on day 5 rather than on day 15. Most clones expanded after primary vaccination were re-detected after the booster (around 96% of CD4 and around 88% of CD8), suggesting broad memory maintenance.

TCR cDNA was synthesized by 5'RACE template switching, through which a universal primer site and unique molecular identifiers were introduced. Priming of cDNA synthesis was performed from both the TCR alpha and TCR beta constant segments. Libraries were amplified in two PCR steps, with sample barcodes and sequencing adapters added in the second step. Sequencing of libraries was performed on Illumina HiSeq 2500 (2x100 bp) or NovaSeq (2x150 bp). In the authors' own workflow: Demultiplexing of reads and collapsing into UMI consensus sequences were performed with MIGEC, and V(D)J alignment was carried out with MiXCR. Clonotypes responding to the vaccine were identified with edgeR on replicate PBMC samples, with the criteria of FDR below 0.01 and a log2 fold change above 5 up to day 15. Each bulk clonotype was labeled CD4 or CD8 based on which sequenced repertoire, CD4 or CD8, contained the clonotype at higher abundance. The raw public data were reprocessed by TCRdb itself: fastp quality trimming at Q25, MiXCR clonotype calling, in-frame beta chains only. CDR3 protein sequences are deduplicated, and each keeps its most common genes and DNA. V and J calls and clone size were set by TCRdb, not the authors. The sample yields about 580,000 distinct CDR3 sequences; 17% were counted once. Roughly 17% of the sample goes to the ten largest clones.

This TCR came from a man aged 18 to 29 who received the YFV17D yellow fever vaccine. The receptor chain draws on TRBV4-3 and TRBJ2-7, with an unclear D gene assignment. Sequencing used PBMCs, obtained about 5 days after the first yellow fever vaccination. The DNA reads as follows: TGCGCCAGCAGCCAAGAGTACAGTAAGAGATTGTACTTC. Translated, this is CASSQEYSKRLYF.